This T cell receptor beta chain was sequenced in a study of blood T cells in healthy people across ages. A second PCR, run for about 7 to 11 cycles, used a sample-barcoded 5' primer plus a J-beta primer mix. A single record per CDR3 protein comes from TCRdb applying MiXCR to the 5' RACE reads. Among roughly 1.5 million distinct CDR3 sequences, approximately 43% were seen once, and the ten largest hold less than 5%. The V and J ends lost 8 bases and 6 bases, in that order; junction bases with no gene match: 11. From germline, CDR1 is SNHLY and CDR2 FYNNEI. The CDR3 has 14 amino acids. General study findings and limits: Comparison with aged donors showed that long-lived donors had more naive CD4+ cells and higher diversity.

This clonotype was counted only a few times. Its antigen is unidentified. This chain links TRBV2 with TRBJ2-7; 9 bases are shared with TRBD1. The sequencing input was blood. This receptor was identified in a woman aged 18-30 years in good health. Here the CDR3 DNA reads TGTGCCAGCTGTTTCGGACAGGGGTTGTCCGAGCAGTACTTC. Translating it yields CASCFGQGLSEQYF.